These 22 T cell receptor beta chains share one sample of origin, sequenced in a study of blood T cell repertoires in COVID-19. TCRdb keeps only in-frame clones here, not all; method: immunoSEQ multiplex PCR. The data show about 97,000 clones, roughly 92% seen once. The sample comprised peripheral blood. The receptors come from a man aged 50-59 years with active COVID-19.

V is TRBV5-6 and J is TRBJ2-4; D may be TRBD1 (6 bases). Per the germline V gene, CDR1 is SGHDT and CDR2 is YYEEEE. V gave up 4 bases and J gave up 0 bases, with 23 bases separating them. The CDR3 consists of 19 residues. CDR3 bases: TGTGCCAGCAGCGTCGCCTCTCGATCAGGGGCGGGAGCCAAAAACATTCAGTACTTC. Protein: CASSVASRSGAGAKNIQYF.

The V and J genes are TRBV5-6 and TRBJ2-2; weak D call: TRBD2 (6 bases). The CDR3 totals 15 residues. V lost 3 bases and J lost 6, with 15 bases in between. In germline, CDR1 is SGHDT, CDR2 YYEEEE. The CDR3 sequence: CASSYGTGGSGELFF. DNA of the CDR3: TGTGCCAGCAGCTATGGGACCGGGGGATCCGGGGAGCTGTTTTTT. Based on the CDR3 plus reference TRBV5-6 and TRBJ2-2, the full variable domain is DAGVTQSPTHLIKTRGQQVTLRCSPKSGHDTVSWYQQALGQGPQFIFQYYEEEERQRGNFPDRFSGHQFPNYSSELNVNALLLGDSALYLCASSYGTGGSGELFFGEGSRLTVL.

The chain links TRBV28 to TRBJ2-1; 11 bases agree with TRBD2. Germline values: CDR1 MDHEN, CDR2 SYDVKM. This CDR3 is 17 amino acids long. Trimming took 4 bases from V and 2 from J; bases not matched to a gene: 7. The CDR3 loop is CASSSPLSGRAYNEQFF. The CDR3 nucleotides read TGTGCCAGCAGTTCCCCCCTTAGCGGGAGGGCCTACAATGAGCAGTTCTTC.

J is TRBJ1-1 and V is TRBV9; D is ambiguous. The CDR3 runs 15 residues. CDR1 and CDR2 (germline): SGDLS, YYNGEE. Trimming pared 3 bases from V and 0 bases from J, leaving 12 bases between. CDR3 DNA: TGTGCCAGCAGCGAGGGCGGGTTCATGAACACTGAAGCTTTCTTT. It yields the protein CASSEGGFMNTEAFF.

V is TRBV19 and J is TRBJ2-1, with 12 bases aligning to TRBD1. The J segment lost 5 bases and the V segment lost 7 bases, leaving 6 bases of the junction unmatched. The germline CDR1 and CDR2 sequences are LNHDA and SQIVND (reference sequence). The CDR3 sequence is 15 residues long. Here the CDR3 reads CASTRGQGAHNEQFF. The DNA of the CDR3 is TGTGCCAGTACCCGGGGACAGGGGGCCCACAATGAGCAGTTCTTC.

V and J are TRBV3-1 (or the pseudogene TRBV3-2) and TRBJ2-7; 11 positions agree with TRBD2. Trimming cost V 4 bases and J 6 bases; bases outside gene matches: 5. Germline V CDR1 and CDR2: LGHDT, YNNKEL (reference sequence). CDR3 length equals 14 residues. The CDR3 coding sequence is TGTGCCAGCAGCCCGGGACTAGCGGAGACCGAGCAGTACTTC. Protein: CASSPGLAETEQYF.

This rearrangement joins TRBV19 to TRBJ1-5; 9 bases match TRBD1. Trimming cost V 5 bases and J 0 bases; bases outside gene matches: 8. The CDR3 is made up of 17 amino acids. Germline-derived CDR1 and CDR2 are LNHDA and SQIVND (reference sequence). The CDR3 here is CASSLGTGSYSNQPQHF. The CDR3 region has the DNA TGTGCCAGTAGTCTTGGGACAGGGTCATATAGCAATCAGCCCCAGCATTTT.

The genes are TRBV19 and TRBJ2-3, with 9 nucleotides matching TRBD2. Unmatched junction bases numbered 7, after V lost 4 bases and J lost 5 bases. Per germline, CDR1 LNHDA and CDR2 SQIVND (reference sequence). This CDR3 contains 15 residues. CDR3 nucleotides: TGTGCCAGTAGTAGTCGCCTAGCGGGAAAAGATACGCAGTATTTT. This sequence encodes CASSSRLAGKDTQYF. Filled out from reference TRBV19 and TRBJ2-3, the complete variable domain reads DGGITQSPKYLFRKEGQNVTLSCEQNLNHDAMYWYRQDPGQGLRLIYYSQIVNDFQKGDIAEGYSVSREKKESFPLTVTSAQKNPTAFYLCASSSRLAGKDTQYFGPGTRLTVL.

The chain recombines TRBV12-3 or TRBV12-4 with TRBJ2-3, with 11 bases identical to TRBD2. The CDR3 totals 13 residues. The V segment lost 6 bases and the J segment 10 bases; nucleotides outside the gene matches: 6. For the CDR3, the DNA is TGTGCCAGCAGGTATAGCGGGAGGGAGGCGCAGTATTTT. Protein product: CASRYSGREAQYF.

To note about this clone: Within the sample, other DNA sequences also encode this same CDR3. J is TRBJ1-3 and V is TRBV9, with 8 nucleotides matching TRBD1. From germline, CDR1 is SGDLS and CDR2 YYNGEE. The CDR3 is 14 residues long. Unmatched junction bases numbered 4, after V lost 4 bases and J lost 4 bases. The CDR3, as DNA: TGTGCCAGCAGCCCCCGGGACAGGGGAAACACCATATATTTT. It translates to CASSPRDRGNTIYF.

V is TRBV28 and J is TRBJ1-2; TRBD1 aligns across 7 bases. V shed 6 bases and J 8 bases; nucleotides not matched to a gene: 9. Germline CDR1 and CDR2: MDHEN and SYDVKM. This CDR3 comprises 13 residues. In DNA form, the CDR3 reads TGTGCCAGCAGCCTGACAGGGAGGCGGGGCTACACCTTC. It codes for CASSLTGRRGYTF.

The V gene is TRBV10-3, the J gene TRBJ2-7; 7 bases align to TRBD1. V was clipped by 0 bases and J by 1 base; unmatched bases: 3. There are 15 residues in the CDR3. Per germline, CDR1 ENHRY and CDR2 SYGVKD. The CDR3 DNA follows: TGTGCCATCAGTGAGTCCTCGACAGGGTCCTACGAGCAGTACTTC. Translation gives CAISESSTGSYEQYF.

J is TRBJ2-5 and V is TRBV24-1, with 13 bases matching TRBD2. The germline V gene has CDR1 KGHDR and CDR2 SFDVKD. V shed 2 bases and J 5 bases; nucleotides not matched to a gene: 7. This CDR3 has 17 amino acids. The CDR3 DNA is TGTGCCACCAGTGATTCCCGACTAGCGGGAGGAGGTGAGACCCAGTACTTC. Protein: CATSDSRLAGGGETQYF.

The J gene is TRBJ2-2, the V gene TRBV5-4, with D perhaps TRBD1 (6 bases). The CDR3 has 16 amino acids. Trimming removed 1 base from V and 8 bases from J, with 18 bases in between. Germline V gives CDR1 SGHNT, CDR2 YYREEE (reference sequence). The CDR3 DNA is TGTGCCAGCAGCTTGCCACGGGACACTTTAACAGGGGAGCTGTTTTTT. Translating gives CASSLPRDTLTGELFF.

The J gene is TRBJ1-2, the V gene TRBV6-5; D may be TRBD1 (5 bases). Germline V gene lookup returns CDR1 MNHEY and CDR2 SVGAGI. Trimming shortened V by 6 bases and J by 2 bases, and 13 bases separated the two germline ends. The CDR3 has 14 residues. This chain's CDR3 is CASRIAGLNYGYTF. CDR3 DNA sequence: TGTGCCAGCAGAATCGCAGGGTTAAACTATGGCTACACCTTC.

The chain has TRBV2 and TRBJ2-2; perhaps TRBD1 as D (5 bases). Germline V gene lookup returns CDR1 SNHLY and CDR2 FYNNEI. CDR3 length: 19 residues. V lost 7 bases, J lost 6 bases, and 30 bases lay in between. CDR3 sequence reads: CASNQNLGVYSNGPGELFF. The DNA of the CDR3 is TGTGCCAGCAATCAAAACTTAGGGGTTTACTCAAACGGTCCCGGGGAGCTGTTTTTT. The entire variable domain, with the rest obtained from reference TRBV2 and TRBJ2-2, is as follows: EPEVTQTPSHQVTQMGQEVILRCVPISNHLYFYWYRQILGQKVEFLVSFYNNEISEKSEIFDDQFSVERPDGSNFTLKIRSTKLEDSAMYFCASNQNLGVYSNGPGELFFGEGSRLTVL.

The CDR3 protein is CASSQDLPRTGTGSNEQFF. As DNA, the CDR3 is TGTGCCAGCAGCCAAGACCTCCCGAGAACCGGGACAGGGAGTAATGAGCAGTTCTTC. V is TRBV14 and J is TRBJ2-1, with 9 bases matching TRBD1. Germline-derived CDR1 and CDR2 are SGHDN and FVKESK. The CDR3 runs to 19 residues. V shed 0 bases and J 7 bases; nucleotides not matched to a gene: 16.

The chain employs TRBV28 and TRBJ2-1, with 10 bases fitting TRBD1. Germline values: CDR1 MDHEN, CDR2 SYDVKM. The trim removed 6 bases at V and 3 bases at J, leaving 8 bases unmatched. This CDR3 spans 16 amino acids. CDR3 residues: CASRFSGDRGYNEQFF. The DNA of the CDR3 is TGTGCCAGCAGATTCTCCGGGGACAGGGGCTACAATGAGCAGTTCTTC.

The chain recombines TRBV30 with TRBJ1-4; 7 bases agree with TRBD1. Germline V gene data show CDR1 as GTSNPN and CDR2 as SVGIG (reference sequence). Trimming cost V 2 bases and J 3 bases; bases outside gene matches: 6. This CDR3 is 15 amino acids long. CDR3 DNA: TGTGCCTGGAGTTCCCCGGGACAGCCTAATGAAAAACTGTTTTTT. Protein sequence: CAWSSPGQPNEKLFF.

Only a few counts were recorded for this clone. This sequence joins TRBV28 and TRBJ1-5; 10 bases fit TRBD1. From germline, CDR1 is MDHEN and CDR2 SYDVKM. The CDR3 contains 15 residues. The V and J ends lost 7 bases and 4 bases, in that order; junction bases with no gene match: 7. CDR3 loop: CASKGTGDGNQPQHF. CDR3 in DNA: TGTGCCAGCAAGGGGACAGGGGATGGGAATCAGCCCCAGCATTTT.

Only a few counts were recorded for this clone. V and J are TRBV9 and TRBJ1-5; D may be TRBD1 (5 bases). This CDR3 has 15 residues. V was shortened by 4 bases and J by 1 base, with 12 bases between the two germline ends. Per the germline V gene, CDR1 is SGDLS and CDR2 is YYNGEE. The CDR3 sequence: CASSRGGASNQPQHF. The CDR3 DNA is TGTGCCAGCAGCCGGGGGGGTGCAAGCAATCAGCCCCAGCATTTT.

This chain links TRBV6-1 with TRBJ2-6; 8 bases are a match to TRBD1. This CDR3 spans 18 amino acids. With V trimmed by 4 bases and J by 1 base, 9 bases remained unmatched. Germline V gene lookup returns CDR1 MNHNS and CDR2 SASEGT. CDR3 sequence: CASSVSRDRYSGANVLTF. Here the CDR3 DNA reads TGTGCCAGCAGTGTCTCCCGGGACAGGTATTCTGGGGCCAACGTCCTGACTTTC.